Listed below are T cell receptor beta chains from one sample, sequenced in a study of blood T cell repertoires in COVID-19. Produced via immunoSEQ multiplex PCR; TCRdb's table is partial and in-frame only. The data contain fewer than 250,000 clones, 85% to 95% of them seen just once; the ten biggest clones take up 0.83%. Sequencing was done on a sample of peripheral blood. The receptors come from a man younger than 40 with COVID-19, enrolled during active disease. Both conserved end residues are part of each CDR3. The order of the fields is V gene, clone size, D gene, J gene, CDR3 DNA, CDR3 protein. D genes are given only for firm matches. Expanded clones are given a class, and other clones once, few, many or no size at all.

V: TRBV9; size: .; D: .; J: TRBJ2-5; DNA: TGTGCCAGCAGCGTAGTCAGAGCGTGGGAGACCCAGTACTTC; CDR3: CASSVVRAWETQYF
V: TRBV5-1; size: .; D: TRBD1; J: TRBJ1-5; DNA: TGCGCCAGCAGCTTGGGGGGGACAGGGGATCAGCCCCAGCATTTT; CDR3: CASSLGGTGDQPQHF
V: TRBV5-5; size: .; D: .; J: TRBJ1-5; DNA: TGTGCCAGCAGCTATAATCTAGCTTGGCCGGGAAATCAGCCCCAGCATTTT; CDR3: CASSYNLAWPGNQPQHF
V: TRBV25-1; size: .; D: .; J: TRBJ2-4; DNA: TGTGCCAGCAGTTCCCAGTCAGGGGTAAACATTCAGTACTTC; CDR3: CASSSQSGVNIQYF
V: TRBV19; size: .; D: .; J: TRBJ1-5; DNA: TGTGCCAGTAGAAAGGGAGGGAGCAATCAGCCCCAGCATTTT; CDR3: CASRKGGSNQPQHF
V: TRBV19; size: .; D: .; J: TRBJ1-2; DNA: TGTGCCAGTAGTATTACAGGGACAAGCTATGGCTACACCTTC; CDR3: CASSITGTSYGYTF
V: TRBV2; size: .; D: TRBD1; J: TRBJ1-5; DNA: TGTGCCGGCGCCAGGGGGTTCAATCAGCCCCAGCATTTT; CDR3: CAGARGFNQPQHF
V: TRBV5-1; size: once; D: TRBD2; J: TRBJ2-5; DNA: TGCGCCAGCAGCTTGGCGGCGGGTCGGGGGGAAGAGACCCAGTACTTC; CDR3: CASSLAAGRGEETQYF
V: TRBV25-1; size: .; D: .; J: TRBJ2-6; DNA: TGTGCCAGCAGTGACAGGCTCGGGGCCAACGTCCTGACTTTC; CDR3: CASSDRLGANVLTF
V: TRBV13; size: .; D: .; J: TRBJ1-1; DNA: TGTGCCAGCAAATCCCCCGAGGGCCGTATGAGTATGAACACTGAAGCTTTCTTT; CDR3: CASKSPEGRMSMNTEAFF
V: TRBV12-5; size: .; D: .; J: TRBJ2-5; DNA: TGTGCTAGTGGTTTGTTTTCCGGGGTCGGCCGGGAATGGAAGACCCAGTACTTC; CDR3: CASGLFSGVGREWKTQYF
V: TRBV11-2; size: .; D: .; J: TRBJ1-4; DNA: TGTGCCAGCAGGGGGAGGGGTGAAAAACTGTTTTTT; CDR3: CASRGRGEKLFF
V: TRBV5-6; size: .; D: .; J: TRBJ1-2; DNA: TGTGCCAGCAGCTTGGCAGGGACTAACTATGGCTACACCTTC; CDR3: CASSLAGTNYGYTF
V: TRBV19; size: .; D: .; J: TRBJ1-5; DNA: TGTGCCAGTAGTGGCGGGGGTTTAGGGCCCCAGCATTTT; CDR3: CASSGGGLGPQHF
V: TRBV12-3/TRBV12-4; size: .; D: TRBD2; J: TRBJ2-7; DNA: TGTGCCAGCGGAGTAGCGGGGGGGTGGGAGCAGTACTTC; CDR3: CASGVAGGWEQYF
V: TRBV5-1; size: .; D: TRBD2; J: TRBJ2-5; DNA: TGCGCCCGCAGCCCGGGGGGGGAGGAGACCCAGTACTTC; CDR3: CARSPGGEETQYF
V: TRBV20-1; size: once; D: TRBD2; J: TRBJ2-1; DNA: TGCAGTGCTAGTGATAGCGGGGGGGCAAATGAGCAGTTCTTC; CDR3: CSASDSGGANEQFF
V: TRBV29-1; size: .; D: .; J: TRBJ2-3; DNA: TGCAGCGTACAAATACAGGGAAAAGATACGCAGTATTTT; CDR3: CSVQIQGKDTQYF
V: TRBV19; size: .; D: TRBD1; J: TRBJ2-2; DNA: TGTGCCAGTAGTGGGACAGCGAACACCGGGGAGCTGTTTTTT; CDR3: CASSGTANTGELFF
V: TRBV19; size: .; D: .; J: TRBJ1-2; DNA: TGTGCCAGTACCGAAGGGAGGGGAGGGAGGCGAGGCTACACCTTC; CDR3: CASTEGRGGRRGYTF
V: TRBV3-1/TRBV3-2; size: .; D: TRBD1; J: TRBJ2-7; DNA: TGTGCCAGCAGCCAAGCAGGGGGCGCGTCCTACGAGCAGTACTTC; CDR3: CASSQAGGASYEQYF
V: TRBV5-1; size: .; D: .; J: TRBJ1-2; DNA: TGCGCCAGCAGCTTGGGGCAGTCTGCTAACTATGGCTACACCTTC; CDR3: CASSLGQSANYGYTF
V: TRBV6-5; size: .; D: .; J: TRBJ1-5; DNA: TGTGCCACCATCACGACCCGCCGAGGTAATCAGCCCCAGCATTTT; CDR3: CATITTRRGNQPQHF
V: TRBV6-5; size: .; D: TRBD2; J: TRBJ2-1; DNA: TGTGCCAGCAGACCCCGTACGGGGCGGGGGGAGCAGTTCTTC; CDR3: CASRPRTGRGEQFF
V: TRBV29-1; size: .; D: .; J: TRBJ1-1; DNA: TGCAGCGCGTCCACAGGGAACACTGAAGCTTTCTTT; CDR3: CSASTGNTEAFF
V: TRBV6-5; size: .; D: TRBD1; J: TRBJ1-5; DNA: TGTGCCAGCAGACCACAGGGGGGCGGCAATCAGCCCCAGCATTTT; CDR3: CASRPQGGGNQPQHF
V: TRBV20-1; size: .; D: .; J: TRBJ1-5; DNA: TGCAGTGCTAGTAACTCTCAGGGCACTAATCAGCCCCAGCATTTT; CDR3: CSASNSQGTNQPQHF
V: TRBV14; size: .; D: .; J: TRBJ2-7; DNA: TGTGCCAGCAGCCAAGGTCCGGGGTTCCACGAGCAGTACTTC; CDR3: CASSQGPGFHEQYF
V: TRBV4-2; size: .; D: .; J: TRBJ1-2; DNA: TGTGCCAGCAGCCAAGAGGCAGGTGCCTATGGCTACACCTTC; CDR3: CASSQEAGAYGYTF
V: TRBV6-5; size: few; D: .; J: TRBJ2-2; DNA: TGTGCCAGCAGCAACTCTGCAACCCACACCGGGGAGCTGTTTTTT; CDR3: CASSNSATHTGELFF
V: TRBV3-1/TRBV3-2; size: .; D: .; J: TRBJ1-2; DNA: TGTGCCAGCAGCCATACACCTAGCTATGGCTACACCTTC; CDR3: CASSHTPSYGYTF
V: TRBV9; size: .; D: TRBD2; J: TRBJ2-2; DNA: TGTGCCAGCAGCCCGGGTGGTCAGCGGGGGGGCCAAATGGCCGGGGAGCTGTTTTTT; CDR3: CASSPGGQRGGQMAGELFF
V: TRBV18; size: once; D: TRBD1; J: TRBJ1-2; DNA: TGTGCCAGCCAGGGGGCAGGCTATGGCTACACCTTC; CDR3: CASQGAGYGYTF
V: TRBV2; size: once; D: .; J: TRBJ1-1; DNA: TGTGCCAGCAGTAAAGCAGCGACGAACACTGAAGCTTTCTTT; CDR3: CASSKAATNTEAFF
V: TRBV5-1; size: .; D: TRBD1; J: TRBJ2-7; DNA: TGCGTCAGCAGCTACGGGACAGGGGGCTACGAGCAGTACTTC; CDR3: CVSSYGTGGYEQYF
V: TRBV28; size: .; D: .; J: TRBJ1-1; DNA: TGTGCCAGCAGTTTGCCGACAGTTTCTCAAGCTTTCTTT; CDR3: CASSLPTVSQAFF
V: TRBV27; size: .; D: .; J: TRBJ1-3; DNA: TGTGCCAGCCGAAAAACAGGGCTCGGAAACACCATATATTTT; CDR3: CASRKTGLGNTIYF
V: TRBV19; size: .; D: .; J: TRBJ1-2; DNA: TGTGCCACCAATTCCAATGGCTACACCTTC; CDR3: CATNSNGYTF
V: TRBV19; size: .; D: .; J: TRBJ1-4; DNA: TGTGCCAGTAGTATATGGGGAGGCGGTGAAAAACTGTTTTTT; CDR3: CASSIWGGGEKLFF
V: TRBV12-5; size: once; D: .; J: TRBJ2-3; DNA: TGTGCTAGTGGTTTGGTGGAGGCTAACACAGATACGCAGTATTTT; CDR3: CASGLVEANTDTQYF
V: TRBV5-5; size: .; D: .; J: TRBJ1-2; DNA: TGTGCCAGCAGCTTGGACGTGAGGGGGGGTGGCTACACCTTC; CDR3: CASSLDVRGGGYTF
V: TRBV27; size: .; D: .; J: TRBJ1-5; DNA: TGTGCCAGCAGTTTATACCCGAGACTTAGCAATCAGCCCCAGCATTTT; CDR3: CASSLYPRLSNQPQHF
V: TRBV4-1; size: .; D: TRBD1; J: TRBJ1-3; DNA: TGCGCCAGCAGCCAACCCCTACAGGGGGCGCCTGGAAACACCATATATTTT; CDR3: CASSQPLQGAPGNTIYF
V: TRBV5-1; size: few; D: TRBD2; J: TRBJ2-2; DNA: TGCGCCAGCAGCTCAGCGGGGCAAGGGGAGCTGTTTTTT; CDR3: CASSSAGQGELFF
V: TRBV27; size: once; D: TRBD2; J: TRBJ2-1; DNA: TGTGCCAGCAGCCTACTTACTAGCGGGGGTGTCGATGAGCAGTTCTTC; CDR3: CASSLLTSGGVDEQFF
V: TRBV18; size: .; D: TRBD1; J: TRBJ2-5; DNA: TGTGCCAGCTCACTTTCGACAGGGGGGACCCAAGAGACCCAGTACTTC; CDR3: CASSLSTGGTQETQYF
V: TRBV4-2; size: .; D: .; J: TRBJ1-2; DNA: TGTGCCAGCAGCCAAGACCAACAGGGCGGCTACACCTTC; CDR3: CASSQDQQGGYTF
V: TRBV7-9; size: .; D: .; J: TRBJ1-2; DNA: TGTGCCAGCAGCTTAGTAGCAATTGGCTACACCTTC; CDR3: CASSLVAIGYTF
V: TRBV2; size: .; D: .; J: TRBJ1-1; DNA: TGTGCCAGCAGTGCTTGGAGGGATGACACTGAAGCTTTCTTT; CDR3: CASSAWRDDTEAFF
V: TRBV9; size: .; D: TRBD1; J: TRBJ2-2; DNA: TGTGCCAGCAGCTTCACAGACAGGGGTGAGCTGTTTTTT; CDR3: CASSFTDRGELFF
V: TRBV9; size: .; D: TRBD2; J: TRBJ2-3; DNA: TGTGCCAGCAGCGTCTTAGCGGGGGGGCCGGCAGATACGCAGTATTTT; CDR3: CASSVLAGGPADTQYF
V: TRBV24-1; size: .; D: .; J: TRBJ1-2; DNA: TGTGCCACCAGTGGGGGGGGAGGCTATGGCTACACCTTC; CDR3: CATSGGGGYGYTF
V: TRBV5-1; size: .; D: .; J: TRBJ2-7; DNA: TGCGCCAGCAGTTTATCAGGGGTTTCCTACGAGCAGTACTTC; CDR3: CASSLSGVSYEQYF
V: TRBV6-5; size: .; D: TRBD1; J: TRBJ1-5; DNA: TGTGCCAGCAGTTCGGACAGGGGGCTTCAGCCCCAGCATTTT; CDR3: CASSSDRGLQPQHF
V: TRBV3-1/TRBV3-2; size: .; D: .; J: TRBJ1-4; DNA: TGTGCCAGCAGCCTAGACAGGACTAATGAAAAACTGTTTTTT; CDR3: CASSLDRTNEKLFF
V: TRBV2; size: .; D: .; J: TRBJ2-5; DNA: TGTGCCAGCAGTGGGGGGCCCCTGGAGGAGACCCAGTACTTC; CDR3: CASSGGPLEETQYF
V: TRBV12-3/TRBV12-4; size: .; D: .; J: TRBJ1-5; DNA: TGTGCCAGCAGTTTAGCGAGCGATCAGCCCCAGCATTTT; CDR3: CASSLASDQPQHF